These T cell receptor beta chains were read from a single sample in a study of beta chain features in type 1 diabetes. The data were produced by immunoSEQ multiplex PCR, yet TCRdb's version contains in-frame clones alone and is incomplete. The sample shows about half a million clones, about 29% of them seen only once. Sequencing input: naive CD4+ T cells from blood. These receptors were collected from a young man in good health. Both conserved end residues are trimmed from each CDR3. Clone size is stated in some rows and not others, as once, few, many or a class when expanded.

J gene,clone size,V gene,CDR3 protein
TRBJ1-1,few,TRBV29-1,SVEDSMNTEAF
TRBJ2-1,NA,TRBV4-1,ASSQDLAFYEQF
TRBJ2-1,NA,TRBV29-1,SVDRGASSYNEQF
TRBJ2-3,few,TRBV7-9,ASSLMGLAADTQY
TRBJ2-3,NA,TRBV25-1,ASSLPGFSTDTQY
TRBJ2-2,few,TRBV9,ASGDSLGYTGELF
TRBJ2-7,NA,TRBV4-3,ASSQDFQFHEQY
TRBJ2-7,NA,TRBV6-5,ASSLAGGYEQY
TRBJ1-3,NA,TRBV5-4,ASSLPGGNTIY
TRBJ2-6,NA,TRBV27,ASSRMGGGEANVLT
TRBJ2-7,NA,TRBV29-1,SVKGLAGGYEQY
TRBJ2-6,few,TRBV19,ASSTGKIISGANVLT
TRBJ1-2,NA,TRBV11-2,ASSLDEGTGVRGYT
TRBJ2-7,NA,TRBV20-1,SARTGYEQY
TRBJ2-4,NA,TRBV27,ASSGITGAKNIQY
TRBJ2-3,NA,TRBV29-1,SVLRTSGRDTQY
TRBJ2-7,NA,TRBV28,ASSSISGTGGGEQY
TRBJ2-7,few,TRBV5-4,ASSKGHRYEQY
TRBJ2-6,once,TRBV30,ASGLAGGGSGANVLT
TRBJ1-5,NA,TRBV7-6,ASSLDRTQPQH
TRBJ2-3,few,TRBV29-1,SVVSSGTKADTQY
TRBJ1-1,NA,TRBV15,ATSPSTRNTEAF
TRBJ2-7,NA,TRBV10-3,AISGTVGSYEQY
TRBJ2-1,NA,TRBV30,ALRQGFTYNEQF
TRBJ2-7,NA,TRBV6-5,ASSYSRLAGYEQY
TRBJ2-6,few,TRBV9,ASSVVAGGSGANVLT
TRBJ2-1,NA,TRBV6-6,ASSYTRDPGQF
TRBJ2-7,NA,TRBV25-1,ASSGPGQGPYEQY
TRBJ1-1,few,TRBV30,AWNSEGEVVTEAF
TRBJ2-1,NA,TRBV5-1,ASSSGTSGINEQF
TRBJ2-1,few,TRBV7-9,ASSLTADYNEQF
TRBJ2-1,few,TRBV5-4,ASSSGPEYNEQF
TRBJ2-2,NA,TRBV7-2,ASRTSGELF
TRBJ2-1,few,TRBV9,ASSNLAGPYNEQF
TRBJ1-2,NA,TRBV29-1,SVGAGLHYGYT
TRBJ2-5,few,TRBV30,AWSRDRFQETQY
TRBJ2-4,NA,TRBV7-2,ASSILAGVGKNIQY
TRBJ1-1,NA,TRBV6-6,ASSLLTNTEAF
TRBJ1-1,NA,TRBV29-1,SVADRVEAF
TRBJ2-7,NA,TRBV23-1,ASSEGRGFSYEQY
TRBJ2-5,few,TRBV5-6,ASSSPGLAETQY
TRBJ2-7,NA,TRBV9,ASSVEAGGSYEQY
TRBJ2-3,NA,TRBV7-9,ASSLARISPDTQY
TRBJ1-5,NA,TRBV27,ASRGQGDQPQH
TRBJ2-1,NA,TRBV11-2,ATRSIAGGNNEQF
TRBJ2-7,NA,TRBV30,AWTSGSHEQY
TRBJ2-7,NA,TRBV18,ASSPLGGAFNEQY
TRBJ2-1,few,TRBV29-1,SVRLAGGGYNEQF
TRBJ2-7,few,TRBV29-1,SAGDSYEQY
TRBJ2-5,few,TRBV4-1,ASSQAVAEETQY
TRBJ1-2,NA,TRBV29-1,SARGETNYGYT
TRBJ2-6,few,TRBV7-2,ASSLETGANVLT
TRBJ2-3,NA,TRBV19,ASSIETDTQY
TRBJ2-1,few,TRBV6-1,ASSGSLAGAYNEQF
TRBJ1-3,NA,TRBV7-6,ASSQTSLSGNTIY
TRBJ2-5,NA,TRBV7-6,ASSLKETQY